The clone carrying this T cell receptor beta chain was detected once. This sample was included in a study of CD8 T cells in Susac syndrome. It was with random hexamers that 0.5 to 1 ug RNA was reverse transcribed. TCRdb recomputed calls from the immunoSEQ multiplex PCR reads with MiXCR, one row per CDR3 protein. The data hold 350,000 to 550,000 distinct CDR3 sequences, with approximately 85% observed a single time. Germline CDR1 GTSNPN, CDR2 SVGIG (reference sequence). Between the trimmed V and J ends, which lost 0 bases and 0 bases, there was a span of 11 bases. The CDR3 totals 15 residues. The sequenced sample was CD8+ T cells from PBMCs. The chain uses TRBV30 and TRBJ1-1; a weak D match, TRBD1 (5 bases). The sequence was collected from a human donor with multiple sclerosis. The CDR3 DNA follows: TGTGCCTGGAGTGTGGGGCAGGGAGTGAACACTGAAGCTTTCTTT. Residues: CAWSVGQGVNTEAFF.